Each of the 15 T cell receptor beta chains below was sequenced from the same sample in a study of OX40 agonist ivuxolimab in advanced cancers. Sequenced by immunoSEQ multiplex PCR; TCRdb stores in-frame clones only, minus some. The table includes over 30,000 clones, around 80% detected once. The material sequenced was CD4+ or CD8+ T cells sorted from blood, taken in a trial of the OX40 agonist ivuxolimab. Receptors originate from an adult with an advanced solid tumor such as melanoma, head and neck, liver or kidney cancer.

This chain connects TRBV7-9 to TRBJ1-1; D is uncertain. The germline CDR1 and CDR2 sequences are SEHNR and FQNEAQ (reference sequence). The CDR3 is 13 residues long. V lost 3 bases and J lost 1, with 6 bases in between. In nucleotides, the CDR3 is TGTGCCAGCAGCTTTTCAGCGAACACTGAAGCTTTCTTT. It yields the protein CASSFSANTEAFF.

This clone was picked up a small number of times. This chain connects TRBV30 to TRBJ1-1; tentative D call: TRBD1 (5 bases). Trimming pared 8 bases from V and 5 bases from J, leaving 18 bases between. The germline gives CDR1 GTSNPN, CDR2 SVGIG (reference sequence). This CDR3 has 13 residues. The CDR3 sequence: CAASGLGRTEAFF. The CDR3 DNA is TGTGCCGCCTCAGGGTTGGGACGGACTGAAGCTTTCTTT.

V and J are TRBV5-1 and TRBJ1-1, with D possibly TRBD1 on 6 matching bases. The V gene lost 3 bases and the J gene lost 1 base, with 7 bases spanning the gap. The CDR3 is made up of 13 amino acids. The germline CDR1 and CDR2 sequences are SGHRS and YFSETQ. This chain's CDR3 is CASSWGQNTEAFF. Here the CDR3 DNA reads TGCGCCAGCAGCTGGGGACAGAACACTGAAGCTTTCTTT.

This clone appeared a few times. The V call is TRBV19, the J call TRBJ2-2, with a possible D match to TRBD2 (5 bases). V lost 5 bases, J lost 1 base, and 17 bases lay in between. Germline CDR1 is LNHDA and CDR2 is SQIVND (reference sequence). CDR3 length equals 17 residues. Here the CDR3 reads CASSPPGWRLNTGELFF. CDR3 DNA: TGTGCCAGTAGTCCTCCGGGTTGGAGGTTGAACACCGGGGAGCTGTTTTTT.

CDR3 protein: CAISERADTYEQYF. The CDR3 bases are TGTGCCATCAGTGAGAGGGCAGACACCTACGAGCAGTACTTC. The J gene is TRBJ2-7, the V gene TRBV10-3; D is undetermined. The CDR3 has 14 residues. V gave up 2 bases and J gave up 2 bases, with 10 bases separating them. Germline CDR1 ENHRY, CDR2 SYGVKD.

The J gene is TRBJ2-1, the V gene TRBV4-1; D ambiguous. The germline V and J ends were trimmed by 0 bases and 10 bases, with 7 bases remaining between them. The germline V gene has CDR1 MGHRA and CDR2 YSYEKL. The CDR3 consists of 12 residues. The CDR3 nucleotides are TGCGCCAGCAGCCAAGATAGTTGGGAGCAGTTCTTC. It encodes CASSQDSWEQFF.

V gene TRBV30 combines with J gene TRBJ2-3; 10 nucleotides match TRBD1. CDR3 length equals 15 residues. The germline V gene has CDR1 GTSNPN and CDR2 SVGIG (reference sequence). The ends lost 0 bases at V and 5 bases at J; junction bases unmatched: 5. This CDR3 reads CAWSVGTGVKDTQYF. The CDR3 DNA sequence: TGTGCCTGGAGTGTAGGGACAGGGGTGAAAGATACGCAGTATTTT.

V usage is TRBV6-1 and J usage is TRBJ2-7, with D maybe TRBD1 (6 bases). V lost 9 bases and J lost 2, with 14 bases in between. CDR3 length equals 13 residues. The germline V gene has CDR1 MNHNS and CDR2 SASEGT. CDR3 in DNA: TGTGCCAGTTCCCGGGACACTACCTACGAGCAGTACTTC. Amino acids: CASSRDTTYEQYF.

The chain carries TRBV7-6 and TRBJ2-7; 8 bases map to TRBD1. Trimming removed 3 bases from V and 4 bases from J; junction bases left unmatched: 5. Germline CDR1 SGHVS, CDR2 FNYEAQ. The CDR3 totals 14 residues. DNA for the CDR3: TGTGCCAGCAGCTTTAAGGACAGGGATTACGAGCAGTACTTC. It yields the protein CASSFKDRDYEQYF.

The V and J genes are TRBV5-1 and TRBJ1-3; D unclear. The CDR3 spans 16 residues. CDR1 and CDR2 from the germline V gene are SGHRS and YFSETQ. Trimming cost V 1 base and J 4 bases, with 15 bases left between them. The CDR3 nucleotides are TGCGCCAGCAGCTTGATATTCGGGGATAGGGGAAACACCATATATTTT. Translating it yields CASSLIFGDRGNTIYF.

CDR3 sequence reads: CASNGGPGLPGGYTF. CDR3 nucleotides: TGTGCCAGCAATGGGGGGCCAGGACTCCCTGGAGGCTACACCTTC. J is TRBJ1-2 and V is TRBV5-8; weak D call: TRBD1 (6 bases). V was trimmed by 6 bases and J by 8 bases, leaving 23 bases between them. The CDR3 covers 15 residues. CDR1 and CDR2 (germline): SGHTS, YDEGEE.

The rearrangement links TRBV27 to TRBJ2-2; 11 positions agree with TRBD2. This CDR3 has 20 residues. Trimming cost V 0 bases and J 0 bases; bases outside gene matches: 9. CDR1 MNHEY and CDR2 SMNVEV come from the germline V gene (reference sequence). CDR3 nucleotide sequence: TGTGCCAGCAGTTTATCACCCCTGGCTAGCGGGGGGACGAACACCGGGGAGCTGTTTTTT. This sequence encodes CASSLSPLASGGTNTGELFF.

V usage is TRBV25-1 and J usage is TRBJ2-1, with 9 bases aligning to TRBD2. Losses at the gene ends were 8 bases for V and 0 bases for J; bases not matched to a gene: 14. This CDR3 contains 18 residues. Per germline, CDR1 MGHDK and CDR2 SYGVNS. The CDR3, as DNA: TGTGCCAGCCAGGCCCTAGCGGGGATCGGTAGCTCCTACAATGAGCAGTTCTTC. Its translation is CASQALAGIGSSYNEQFF. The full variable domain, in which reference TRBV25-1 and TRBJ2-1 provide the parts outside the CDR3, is EADIYQTPRYLVIGTGKKITLECSQTMGHDKMYWYQQDPGMELHLIHYSYGVNSTEKGDLSSESTVSRIRTEHFPLTLESARPSHTSQYLCASQALAGIGSSYNEQFFGPGTRLTVL.

The DNA of the CDR3 is TGTGCTAGTGGTCAATTATCGACGGGACTCAGGGATTCACCCCTCCACTTT. Amino acids: CASGQLSTGLRDSPLHF. This sequence joins TRBV12-5 and TRBJ1-6, with D maybe TRBD1 (5 bases). V lost 5 bases and J 8 bases, leaving 22 bases between the germline ends. In germline, CDR1 is LGHNT, CDR2 FRNRAP. The CDR3 covers 17 residues.

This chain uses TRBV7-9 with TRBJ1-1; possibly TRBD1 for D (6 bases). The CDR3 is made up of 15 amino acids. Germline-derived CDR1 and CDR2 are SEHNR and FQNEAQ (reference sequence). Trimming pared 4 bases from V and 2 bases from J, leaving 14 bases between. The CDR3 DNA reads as TGTGCCAGCAGCTCCAACAGGGCGGGTAACACTGAAGCTTTCTTT. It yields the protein CASSSNRAGNTEAFF.